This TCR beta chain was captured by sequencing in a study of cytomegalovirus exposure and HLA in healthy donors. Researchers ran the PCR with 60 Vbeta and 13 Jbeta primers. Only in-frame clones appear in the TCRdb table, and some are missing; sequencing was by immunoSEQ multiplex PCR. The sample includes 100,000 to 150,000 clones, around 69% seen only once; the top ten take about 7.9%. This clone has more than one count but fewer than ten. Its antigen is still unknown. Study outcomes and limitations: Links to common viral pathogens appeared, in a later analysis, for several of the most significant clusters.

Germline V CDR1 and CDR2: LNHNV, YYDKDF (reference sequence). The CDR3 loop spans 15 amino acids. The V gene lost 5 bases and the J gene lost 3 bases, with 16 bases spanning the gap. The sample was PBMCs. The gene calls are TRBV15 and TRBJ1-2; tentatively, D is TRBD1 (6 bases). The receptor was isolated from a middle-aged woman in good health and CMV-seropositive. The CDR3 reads CATSSWRTADYGYTF. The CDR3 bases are TGTGCCACCAGCTCCTGGCGGACAGCCGACTATGGCTACACCTTC.